These 16 T cell receptor beta chains share one sample of origin, sequenced in a study of blood T cell repertoires in COVID-19. The assay was immunoSEQ multiplex PCR, and TCRdb's table has in-frame clones only and misses some. The sample contains over 65,000 clones, 75% to 95% of which appear only once. Material: peripheral blood. All receptors derive from a human donor in a cohort sampled during active COVID-19.

This chain joins TRBV19 and TRBJ1-2; possibly TRBD1 for D (5 bases). This CDR3 is 16 amino acids long. V was pared by 5 bases and J by 7 bases, with 23 bases between. Germline CDR1 LNHDA, CDR2 SQIVND (reference sequence). The CDR3 protein is CASSLRSSGSLGGYTF. CDR3 nucleotide sequence: TGTGCCAGTAGTCTCAGGAGCTCAGGGTCTCTAGGTGGCTACACCTTC.

The chain links TRBV11-2 to TRBJ2-5; 9 nucleotides line up with TRBD1. The germline V gene has CDR1 SGHAT and CDR2 FQNNGV. The CDR3 contains 16 residues. The ends lost 1 base at V and 4 bases at J; junction bases unmatched: 7. The CDR3 sequence: CASSLVGTGRGETQYF. CDR3 coding DNA: TGTGCCAGCAGCTTAGTTGGGACAGGGCGTGGAGAGACCCAGTACTTC.

V is TRBV7-8 and J is TRBJ1-3; a weak D match, TRBD1 (5 bases). V was pared by 7 bases and J by 1 base, with 8 bases between. The CDR3 covers 13 residues. The germline V gene has CDR1 SGHVS and CDR2 FQNEAQ. The CDR3 DNA reads as TGTGCCAGCACACAGGATTCTGGAAACACCATATATTTT. It translates to CASTQDSGNTIYF. Filled out from reference TRBV7-8 and TRBJ1-3, the complete variable domain reads GAGVSQSPRYKVAKRGQDVALRCDPISGHVSLFWYQQALGQGPEFLTYFQNEAQLDKSGLPSDRFFAERPEGSVSTLKIQRTQQEDSAVYLCASTQDSGNTIYFGEGSWLTVV.

The chain couples TRBV14 to TRBJ2-7; the match to TRBD2 covers 12 bases. The CDR3 spans 15 residues. Germline values: CDR1 SGHDN, CDR2 FVKESK. The V segment lost 6 bases and the J segment 0 bases; nucleotides outside the gene matches: 3. This CDR3 reads CASRTSGGTSYEQYF. DNA for the CDR3: TGTGCCAGCAGAACTAGCGGGGGGACCTCCTACGAGCAGTACTTC.

This chain links TRBV28 with TRBJ1-5; 11 bases align to TRBD1. Germline values: CDR1 MDHEN, CDR2 SYDVKM. The CDR3 is made up of 16 amino acids. With 6 bases clipped from V and 3 bases from J, the junction kept 7 bases outside the gene matches. CDR3 sequence: CASSRGTGGINQPQHF. Written as DNA, the CDR3 is TGTGCCAGCAGCCGTGGGACAGGGGGAATCAATCAGCCCCAGCATTTT. The full variable domain, rest sourced from reference TRBV28 and TRBJ1-5, is DVKVTQSSRYLVKRTGEKVFLECVQDMDHENMFWYRQDPGLGLRLIYFSYDVKMKEKGDIPEGYSVSREKKERFSLILESASTNQTSMYLCASSRGTGGINQPQHFGDGTRLSIL.

This chain links TRBV28 with TRBJ2-1, with TRBD2 matching 11 bases. Trimming took 5 bases from V and 7 from J; bases not matched to a gene: 7. There are 15 residues in the CDR3. Germline V gene lookup returns CDR1 MDHEN and CDR2 SYDVKM. CDR3 DNA sequence: TGTGCCAGCAGTGAAACTAGCGGGGGAGGGAATGAGCAGTTCTTC. Translation gives CASSETSGGGNEQFF.

The chain combines TRBV27 with TRBJ1-1; tentative D call: TRBD1 (6 bases). The V end was cut by 5 bases, the J end by 0 bases, with 13 bases between. The CDR3 has 15 amino acids. Germline values: CDR1 MNHEY, CDR2 SMNVEV (reference sequence). CDR3 in amino acids: CASSQVRDMNTEAFF. CDR3 sequence (DNA): TGTGCCAGCAGTCAGGTCAGGGACATGAACACTGAAGCTTTCTTT.

J is TRBJ1-5 and V is TRBV5-8; 7 bases fit TRBD1. Germline V gene sequence: CDR1 SGHTS, CDR2 YDEGEE. The CDR3 is 17 amino acids. V shed 4 bases and J 2 bases; nucleotides not matched to a gene: 12. CDR3 sequence reads: CASSMPLSGGRNQPQHF. Written as DNA, the CDR3 is TGTGCCAGCAGCATGCCCTTGTCAGGGGGTCGCAATCAGCCCCAGCATTTT.

This rearrangement joins TRBV10-1 to TRBJ2-1, with TRBD2 matching 7 bases. From germline, CDR1 is WNHNN and CDR2 SYGVQD (reference sequence). Trimming cost V 4 bases and J 5 bases; bases outside gene matches: 5. The CDR3 runs to 14 residues. This CDR3 is CASSVLAIDNEQFF. The CDR3 DNA follows: TGCGCCAGCAGTGTACTAGCGATCGACAATGAGCAGTTCTTC.

The chain couples TRBV10-3 to TRBJ1-5; D call uncertain. V lost 6 bases, J lost 2 bases, and 17 bases lay in between. CDR3 length: 16 amino acids. Germline loops: CDR1 ENHRY, CDR2 SYGVKD. The CDR3 spells CAIRGEGPLGNQPQHF. The CDR3 nucleotides are TGTGCCATCAGGGGCGAGGGCCCCTTAGGCAATCAGCCCCAGCATTTT.

This clone was seen a single time. The rearrangement joins TRBV19 to TRBJ1-4; D gene ambiguous. This CDR3 has 13 residues. Trimming pared 5 bases from V and 5 bases from J, leaving 9 bases between. Germline CDR1 LNHDA, CDR2 SQIVND (reference sequence). The CDR3 DNA is TGTGCCAGTAGTTCCCGTAGAAATGAAAAACTGTTTTTT. This codes for CASSSRRNEKLFF.

This rearrangement joins TRBV28 to TRBJ2-1; D may be TRBD1 (5 bases). The CDR3 runs 13 residues. Per the germline V gene, CDR1 is MDHEN and CDR2 is SYDVKM. The V end was cut by 6 bases, the J end by 0 bases, with 6 bases between. DNA of the CDR3: TGTGCCAGCAGCCAGGGCTCCTACAATGAGCAGTTCTTC. Protein product: CASSQGSYNEQFF. The full variable domain, with the rest looked up from reference TRBV28 and TRBJ2-1, is DVKVTQSSRYLVKRTGEKVFLECVQDMDHENMFWYRQDPGLGLRLIYFSYDVKMKEKGDIPEGYSVSREKKERFSLILESASTNQTSMYLCASSQGSYNEQFFGPGTRLTVL.

The chain links TRBV11-3 to TRBJ2-5, with D perhaps matching TRBD2 (6 bases). The CDR3 is 15 residues long. Trimming left V 9 bases short and J 3 bases short, with 20 bases between. CDR1 is SGHNT, CDR2 YENEEA, per germline. CDR3 nucleotide sequence: TGTGCCAGTCGAAAAGGAGTGGGGGAGGAAGAGACCCAGTACTTC. Protein product: CASRKGVGEEETQYF.

This chain uses TRBV5-6 with TRBJ2-7; 7 nucleotides align to TRBD1. The CDR3 length is 14 residues. Germline CDR1 and CDR2: SGHDT and YYEEEE. J was trimmed by 5 bases and V by 4 bases; bases with no gene match: 9. The CDR3 loop is CASSLTDRAHEQYF. CDR3 nucleotides: TGTGCCAGCAGCCTGACAGACAGGGCCCACGAGCAGTACTTC.

CDR3 residues: CASIQGRNTEAFF. The CDR3 DNA reads as TGTGCCAGCATCCAGGGTCGGAACACTGAAGCTTTCTTT. The V call is TRBV28, the J call TRBJ1-1, with D possibly being TRBD1 (5 bases). The CDR3 covers 13 residues. Germline-derived CDR1 and CDR2 are MDHEN and SYDVKM. Between the trimmed V and J ends, which lost 7 bases and 1 base, there was a span of 10 bases.

This rearrangement joins TRBV11-2 to TRBJ2-7, with D possibly being TRBD1 (6 bases). The CDR3 extends over 14 amino acids. V lost 1 base to trimming and J lost 3 bases, with 10 bases between them. The germline gives CDR1 SGHAT, CDR2 FQNNGV. The DNA of the CDR3 is TGTGCCAGCAGCTTAGCAAGGGGGTACTACGAGCAGTACTTC. This codes for CASSLARGYYEQYF.